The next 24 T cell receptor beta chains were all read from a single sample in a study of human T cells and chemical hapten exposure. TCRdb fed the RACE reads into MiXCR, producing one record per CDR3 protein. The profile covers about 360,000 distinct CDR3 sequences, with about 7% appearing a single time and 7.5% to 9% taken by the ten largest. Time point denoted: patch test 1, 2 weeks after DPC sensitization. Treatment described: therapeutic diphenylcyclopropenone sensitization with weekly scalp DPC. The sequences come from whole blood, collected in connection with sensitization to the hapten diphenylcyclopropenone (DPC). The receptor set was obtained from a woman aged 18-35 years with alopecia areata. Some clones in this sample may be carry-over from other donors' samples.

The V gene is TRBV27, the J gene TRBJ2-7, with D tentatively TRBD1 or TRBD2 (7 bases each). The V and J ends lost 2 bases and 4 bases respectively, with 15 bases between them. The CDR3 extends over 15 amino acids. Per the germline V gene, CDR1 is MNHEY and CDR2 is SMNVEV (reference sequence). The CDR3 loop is CASSLGGGGAYEQYF. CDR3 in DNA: TGTGCCAGCAGTTTAGGGGGAGGGGGCGCATACGAGCAGTACTTC.

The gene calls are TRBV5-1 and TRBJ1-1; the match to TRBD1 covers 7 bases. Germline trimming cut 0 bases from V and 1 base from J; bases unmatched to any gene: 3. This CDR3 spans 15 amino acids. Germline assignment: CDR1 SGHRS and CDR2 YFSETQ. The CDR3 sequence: CASSLVRDRNTEAFF. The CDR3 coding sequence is TGCGCCAGCAGCTTGGTACGGGACAGGAACACTGAAGCTTTCTTT.

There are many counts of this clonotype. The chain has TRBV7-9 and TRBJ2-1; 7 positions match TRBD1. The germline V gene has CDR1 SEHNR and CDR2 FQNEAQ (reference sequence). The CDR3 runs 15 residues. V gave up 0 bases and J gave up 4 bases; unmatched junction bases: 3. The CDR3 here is CASSLATGSYNEQFF. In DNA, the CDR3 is TGTGCCAGCAGCTTAGCGACAGGGTCATACAATGAGCAGTTCTTC.

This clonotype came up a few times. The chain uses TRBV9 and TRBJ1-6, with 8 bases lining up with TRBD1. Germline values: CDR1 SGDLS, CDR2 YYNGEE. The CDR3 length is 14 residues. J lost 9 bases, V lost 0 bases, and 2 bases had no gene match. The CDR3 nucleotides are TGTGCCAGCAGCGTAGGAGACAGGGGTTCACCCCTCCACTTT. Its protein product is CASSVGDRGSPLHF.

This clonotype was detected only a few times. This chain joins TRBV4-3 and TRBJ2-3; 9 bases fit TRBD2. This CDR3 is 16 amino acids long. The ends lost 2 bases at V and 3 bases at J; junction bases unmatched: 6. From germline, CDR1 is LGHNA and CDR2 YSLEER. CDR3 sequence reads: CASSQPNLAGTDTQYF. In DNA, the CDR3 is TGCGCCAGCAGCCAACCGAACCTAGCGGGAACAGATACGCAGTATTTT.

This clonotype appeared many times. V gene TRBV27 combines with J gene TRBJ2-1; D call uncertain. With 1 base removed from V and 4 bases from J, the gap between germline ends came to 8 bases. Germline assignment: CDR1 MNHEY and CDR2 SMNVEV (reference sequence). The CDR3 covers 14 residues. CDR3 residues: CASSLLSAYNEQFF. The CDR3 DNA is TGTGCCAGCAGTTTATTATCCGCGTACAATGAGCAGTTCTTC.

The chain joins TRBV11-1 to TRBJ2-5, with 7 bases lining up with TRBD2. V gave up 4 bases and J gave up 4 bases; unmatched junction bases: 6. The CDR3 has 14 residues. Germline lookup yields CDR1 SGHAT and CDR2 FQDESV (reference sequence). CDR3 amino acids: CASSYGGGLETQYF. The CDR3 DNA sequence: TGTGCCAGCAGCTACGGCGGGGGACTAGAGACCCAGTACTTC.

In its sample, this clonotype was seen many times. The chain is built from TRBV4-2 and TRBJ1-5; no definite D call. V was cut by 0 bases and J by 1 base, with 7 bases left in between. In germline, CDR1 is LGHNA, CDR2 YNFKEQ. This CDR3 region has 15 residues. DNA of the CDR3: TGTGCCAGCAGCCAAGATTGGGCCAGCAATCAGCCCCAGCATTTT. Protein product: CASSQDWASNQPQHF.

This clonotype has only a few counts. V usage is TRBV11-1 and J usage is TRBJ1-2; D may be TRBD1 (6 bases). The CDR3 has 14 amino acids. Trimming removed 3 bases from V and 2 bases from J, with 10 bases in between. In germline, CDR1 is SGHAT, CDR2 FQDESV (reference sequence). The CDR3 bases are TGTGCCAGCAGCTTCAACAGGGAGAACTATGGCTACACCTTC. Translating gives CASSFNRENYGYTF.

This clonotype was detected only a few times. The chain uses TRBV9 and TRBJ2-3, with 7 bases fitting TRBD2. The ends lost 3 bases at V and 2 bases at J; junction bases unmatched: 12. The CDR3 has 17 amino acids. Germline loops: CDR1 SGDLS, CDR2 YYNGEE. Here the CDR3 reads CASSARLSGTYTDTQYF. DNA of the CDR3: TGTGCCAGCAGCGCCCGATTAAGCGGGACTTACACAGATACGCAGTATTTT.

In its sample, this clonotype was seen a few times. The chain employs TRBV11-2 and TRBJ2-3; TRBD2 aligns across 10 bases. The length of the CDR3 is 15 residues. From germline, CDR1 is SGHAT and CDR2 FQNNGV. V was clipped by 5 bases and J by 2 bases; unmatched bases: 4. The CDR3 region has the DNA TGTGCCAGCAGCAGCACTAGCGGGGTCACAGATACGCAGTATTTT. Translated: CASSSTSGVTDTQYF. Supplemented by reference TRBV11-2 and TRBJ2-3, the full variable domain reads EAGVAQSPRYKIIEKRQSVAFWCNPISGHATLYWYQQILGQGPKLLIQFQNNGVVDDSQLPKDRFSAERLKGVDSTLKIQPAKLEDSAVYLCASSSTSGVTDTQYFGPGTRLTVL.

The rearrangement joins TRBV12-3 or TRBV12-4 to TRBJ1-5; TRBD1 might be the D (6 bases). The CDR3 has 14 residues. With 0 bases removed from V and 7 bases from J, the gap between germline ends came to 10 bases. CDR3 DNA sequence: TGTGCCAGCAGTTTAGCAGGGGGAAGGCAGCCCCAGCATTTT. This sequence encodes CASSLAGGRQPQHF.

The CDR3 sequence is CASSFSPGQRTDTQYF. CDR3 bases: TGTGCCAGCAGCTTCTCCCCGGGACAGCGCACAGATACGCAGTATTTT. The V gene is TRBV7-2, the J gene TRBJ2-3; 7 nucleotides align to TRBD1. In germline, CDR1 is SGHTA, CDR2 FQGNSA. This CDR3 region has 16 residues. V dropped 3 bases and J dropped 1; count of bases not matched to a gene: 7.

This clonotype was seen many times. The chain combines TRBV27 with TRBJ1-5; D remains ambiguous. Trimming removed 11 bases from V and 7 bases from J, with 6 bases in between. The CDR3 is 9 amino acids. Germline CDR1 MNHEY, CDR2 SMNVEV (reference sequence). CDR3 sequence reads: CARPQPQHF. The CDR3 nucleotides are TGTGCCCGCCCCCAGCCCCAGCATTTT.

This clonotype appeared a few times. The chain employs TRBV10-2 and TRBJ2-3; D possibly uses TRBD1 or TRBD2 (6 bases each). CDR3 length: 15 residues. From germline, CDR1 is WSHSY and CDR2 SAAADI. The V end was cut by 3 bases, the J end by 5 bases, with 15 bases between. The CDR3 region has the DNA TGCGCCAGCAGTGATCGGGGGCGGCGGATAGATACGCAGTATTTT. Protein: CASSDRGRRIDTQYF.

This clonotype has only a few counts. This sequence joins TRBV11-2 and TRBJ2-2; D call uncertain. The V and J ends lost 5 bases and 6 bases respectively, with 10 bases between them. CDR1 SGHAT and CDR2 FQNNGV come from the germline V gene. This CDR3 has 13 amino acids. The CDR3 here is CASSRNMPGELFF. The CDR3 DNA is TGTGCCAGCAGCCGAAATATGCCCGGGGAGCTGTTTTTT. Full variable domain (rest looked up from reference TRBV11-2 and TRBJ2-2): EAGVAQSPRYKIIEKRQSVAFWCNPISGHATLYWYQQILGQGPKLLIQFQNNGVVDDSQLPKDRFSAERLKGVDSTLKIQPAKLEDSAVYLCASSRNMPGELFFGEGSRLTVL.

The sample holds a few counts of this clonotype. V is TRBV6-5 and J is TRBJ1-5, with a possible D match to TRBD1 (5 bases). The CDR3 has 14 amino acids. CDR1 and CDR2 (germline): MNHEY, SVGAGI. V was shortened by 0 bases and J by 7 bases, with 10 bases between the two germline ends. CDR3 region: CASSYSRGDQPQHF. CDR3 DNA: TGTGCCAGCAGTTACTCGAGAGGGGACCAGCCCCAGCATTTT.

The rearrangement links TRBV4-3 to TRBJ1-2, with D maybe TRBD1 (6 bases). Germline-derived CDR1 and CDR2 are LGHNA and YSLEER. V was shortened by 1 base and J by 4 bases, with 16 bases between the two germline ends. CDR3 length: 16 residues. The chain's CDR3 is CASSQGLVGGSYGYTF. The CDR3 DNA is TGCGCCAGCAGCCAAGGATTGGTAGGGGGGTCCTATGGCTACACCTTC.

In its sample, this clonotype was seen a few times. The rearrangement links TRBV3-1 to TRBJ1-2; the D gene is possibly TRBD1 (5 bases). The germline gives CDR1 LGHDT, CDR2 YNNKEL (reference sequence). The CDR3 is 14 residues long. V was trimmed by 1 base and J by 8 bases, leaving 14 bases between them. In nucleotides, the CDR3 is TGTGCCAGCAGCCAAGGCTTGGGGGATGGAGGCTACACCTTC. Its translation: CASSQGLGDGGYTF.

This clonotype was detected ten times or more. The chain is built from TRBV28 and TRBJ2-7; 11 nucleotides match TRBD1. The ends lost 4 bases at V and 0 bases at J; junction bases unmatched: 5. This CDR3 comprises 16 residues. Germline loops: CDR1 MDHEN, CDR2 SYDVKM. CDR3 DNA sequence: TGTGCCAGCAGTTCCATGGGGACAGGGGGCTCCTACGAGCAGTACTTC. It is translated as CASSSMGTGGSYEQYF.

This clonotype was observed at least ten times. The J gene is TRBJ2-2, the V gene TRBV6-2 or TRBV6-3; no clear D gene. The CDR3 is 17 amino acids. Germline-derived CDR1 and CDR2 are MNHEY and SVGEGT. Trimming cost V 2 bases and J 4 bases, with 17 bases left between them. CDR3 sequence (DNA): TGTGCCAGCAGTTACCGAACAAAGAGTACGAGCACCGGGGAGCTGTTTTTT. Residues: CASSYRTKSTSTGELFF.

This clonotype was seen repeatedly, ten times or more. This CDR3 reads CASSSTSGVNEQFF. CDR3 sequence (DNA): TGTGCCAGCAGTTCTACTAGCGGGGTCAATGAGCAGTTCTTC. The J gene is TRBJ2-1, the V gene TRBV28; the match to TRBD2 covers 10 bases. The germline CDR1 and CDR2 sequences are MDHEN and SYDVKM. The CDR3 spans 14 residues. After removal of 4 bases from V and 6 bases from J, the junction contained 3 bases not matched to a gene.

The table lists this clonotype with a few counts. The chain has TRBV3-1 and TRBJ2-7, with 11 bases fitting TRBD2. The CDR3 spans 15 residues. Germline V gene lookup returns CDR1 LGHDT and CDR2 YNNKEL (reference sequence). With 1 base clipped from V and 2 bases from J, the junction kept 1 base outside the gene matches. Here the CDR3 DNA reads TGTGCCAGCAGCCAAGGACTAGCGGGGACCTACGAGCAGTACTTC. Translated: CASSQGLAGTYEQYF.

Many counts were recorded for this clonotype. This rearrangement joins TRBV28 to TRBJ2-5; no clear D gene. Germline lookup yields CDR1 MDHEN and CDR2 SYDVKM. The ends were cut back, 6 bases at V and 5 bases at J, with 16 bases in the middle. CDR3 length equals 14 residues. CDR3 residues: CASSTRTVEETQYF. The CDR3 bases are TGTGCCAGCAGCACACGGACGGTAGAGGAGACCCAGTACTTC. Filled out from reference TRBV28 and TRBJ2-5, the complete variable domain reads DVKVTQSSRYLVKRTGEKVFLECVQDMDHENMFWYRQDPGLGLRLIYFSYDVKMKEKGDIPEGYSVSREKKERFSLILESASTNQTSMYLCASSTRTVEETQYFGPGTRLLVL.